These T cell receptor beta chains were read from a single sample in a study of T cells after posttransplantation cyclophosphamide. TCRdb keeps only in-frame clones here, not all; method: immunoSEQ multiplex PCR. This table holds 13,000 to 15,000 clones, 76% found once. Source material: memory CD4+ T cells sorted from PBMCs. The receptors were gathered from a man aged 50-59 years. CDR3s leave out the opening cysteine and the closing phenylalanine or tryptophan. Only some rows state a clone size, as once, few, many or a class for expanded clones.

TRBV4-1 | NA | ASSQVPSAVSYEQY
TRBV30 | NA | AWSVNSLRKNTGELF
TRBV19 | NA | ASRSGTRSKQY
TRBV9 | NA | ASSESPPDTQY
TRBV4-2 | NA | ASSQGFSTSERGYT
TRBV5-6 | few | ASSTGQIRNEKLF
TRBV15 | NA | ATSRDGAGGTQY
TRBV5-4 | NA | ASSLDALAIAF
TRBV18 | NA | ASSSLQGAVEKLF
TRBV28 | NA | ASTWTQGTGELF
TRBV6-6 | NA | ASSTGEETQY
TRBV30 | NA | AWRIRGTGELF
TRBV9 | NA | ASSGSTGGFYGYT
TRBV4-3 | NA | ASSQDLGQINYGYT
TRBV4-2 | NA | ASSQDAGTQY
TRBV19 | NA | ASSTLASGNYNEQF
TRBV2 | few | ASSDASAVSYGYT
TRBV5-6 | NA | ASSFGTVGIGGPVYGYT
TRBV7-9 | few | ASSGLAGGGETQY
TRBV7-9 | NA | ASSLTVFMNTEAF
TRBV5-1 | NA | ASSLTGSEQF
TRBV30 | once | AWNPLNVGGYT
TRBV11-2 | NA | ASSSNSGQEPYGYT
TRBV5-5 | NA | ASSPGVAGELF
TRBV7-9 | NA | ASSATSLAGNTIY
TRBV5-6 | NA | ASSLGQVYGYT
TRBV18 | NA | ASSPSDRPRSSEQY
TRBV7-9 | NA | ASSTGGFIGEQY
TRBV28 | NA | ASSLWASGANVLT
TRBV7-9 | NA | ASSLRDRGEAF
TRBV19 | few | ASSTGGSTEAF
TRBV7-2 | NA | ASSLGQPGGHQPQH
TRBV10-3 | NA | AIRGSEQTGELF
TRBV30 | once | AWSLSGQETQY
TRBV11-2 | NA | ASSFLAGATEQF
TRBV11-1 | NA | ASSPAGTGAYEQY
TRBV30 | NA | AWSVTGTNEKLF